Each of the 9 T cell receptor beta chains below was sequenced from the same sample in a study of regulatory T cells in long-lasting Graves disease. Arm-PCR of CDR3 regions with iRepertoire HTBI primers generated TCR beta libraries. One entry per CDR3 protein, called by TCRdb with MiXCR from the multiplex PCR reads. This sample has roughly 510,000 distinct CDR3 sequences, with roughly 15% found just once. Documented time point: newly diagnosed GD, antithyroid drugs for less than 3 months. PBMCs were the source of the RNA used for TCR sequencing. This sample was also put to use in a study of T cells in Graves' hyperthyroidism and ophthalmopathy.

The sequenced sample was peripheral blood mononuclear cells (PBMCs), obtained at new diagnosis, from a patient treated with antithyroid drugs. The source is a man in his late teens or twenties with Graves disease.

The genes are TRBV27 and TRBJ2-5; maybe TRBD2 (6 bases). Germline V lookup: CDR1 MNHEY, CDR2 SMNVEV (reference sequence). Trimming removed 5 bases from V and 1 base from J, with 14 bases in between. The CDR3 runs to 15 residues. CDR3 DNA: TGTGCCAGCAGTGACCGCGGGGACTTCCAAGAGACCCAGTACTTC. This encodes CASSDRGDFQETQYF.

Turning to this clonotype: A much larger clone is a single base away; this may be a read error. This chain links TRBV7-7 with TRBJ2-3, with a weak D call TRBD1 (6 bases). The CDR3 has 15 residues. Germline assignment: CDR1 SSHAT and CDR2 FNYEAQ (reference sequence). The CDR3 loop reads CASSESDSDTDTQCF. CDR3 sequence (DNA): TGTGCTAGCAGCGAATCGGACAGCGACACAGATACGCAGTGTTTT.

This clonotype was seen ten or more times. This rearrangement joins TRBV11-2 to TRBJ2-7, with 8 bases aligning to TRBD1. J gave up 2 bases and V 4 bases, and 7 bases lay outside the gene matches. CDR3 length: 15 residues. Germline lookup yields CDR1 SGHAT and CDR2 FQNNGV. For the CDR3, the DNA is TGTGCCAGCAGCTGGAGACAGGGGACCCCCTACGAGCAGTACTTC. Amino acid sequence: CASSWRQGTPYEQYF.

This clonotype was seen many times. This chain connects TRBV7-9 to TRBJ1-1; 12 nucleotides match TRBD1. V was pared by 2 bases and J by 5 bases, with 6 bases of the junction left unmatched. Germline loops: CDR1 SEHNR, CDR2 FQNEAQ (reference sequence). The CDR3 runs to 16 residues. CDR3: CASSLWGTGGFTEAFF. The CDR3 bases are TGTGCCAGCAGCTTATGGGGGACAGGGGGCTTTACTGAAGCTTTCTTT. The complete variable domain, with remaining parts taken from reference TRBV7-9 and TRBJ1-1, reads DTGVSQNPRHKITKRGQNVTFRCDPISEHNRLYWYRQTLGQGPEFLTYFQNEAQLEKSRLLSDRFSAERPKGSFSTLEIQRTEQGDSAMYLCASSLWGTGGFTEAFFGQGTRLTVV.

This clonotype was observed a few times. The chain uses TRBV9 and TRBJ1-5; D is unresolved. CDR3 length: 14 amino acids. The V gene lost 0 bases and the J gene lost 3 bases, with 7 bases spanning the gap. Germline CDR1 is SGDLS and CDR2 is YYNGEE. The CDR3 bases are TGTGCCAGCAGCGTAGGGACCAACAATCAGCCCCAGCATTTT. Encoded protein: CASSVGTNNQPQHF.

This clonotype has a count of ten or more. CDR3 residues: CASSQDVGHRRYGYTF. In nucleotides, the CDR3 is TGTGCCAGCAGCCAAGATGTGGGACATCGTCGCTATGGCTACACCTTC. V is TRBV14 and J is TRBJ1-2, with D perhaps matching TRBD1 (6 bases). The germline V gene encodes CDR1 SGHDN and CDR2 FVKESK. This CDR3 comprises 16 residues. V gave up 0 bases and J gave up 4 bases, with 15 bases separating them.

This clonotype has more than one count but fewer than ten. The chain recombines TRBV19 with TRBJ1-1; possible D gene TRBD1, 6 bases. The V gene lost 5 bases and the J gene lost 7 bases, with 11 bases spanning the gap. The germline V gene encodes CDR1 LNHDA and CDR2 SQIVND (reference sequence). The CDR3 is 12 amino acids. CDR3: CASSPGQREAFF. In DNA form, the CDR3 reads TGTGCCAGTAGTCCAGGACAGCGTGAAGCTTTCTTT. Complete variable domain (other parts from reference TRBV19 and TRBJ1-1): DGGITQSPKYLFRKEGQNVTLSCEQNLNHDAMYWYRQDPGQGLRLIYYSQIVNDFQKGDIAEGYSVSREKKESFPLTVTSAQKNPTAFYLCASSPGQREAFFGQGTRLTVV.

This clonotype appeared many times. Here the CDR3 DNA reads TGTGCCAGCAGTTTCCAGCGGAGGAATGAGCAGTTCTTC. Residues: CASSFQRRNEQFF. This chain connects TRBV28 to TRBJ2-1, with D perhaps TRBD2 (5 bases). Germline CDR1 is MDHEN and CDR2 is SYDVKM. The V and J ends lost 3 bases and 7 bases respectively, with 10 bases between them. The CDR3 has 13 amino acids.

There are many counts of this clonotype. This CDR3 is CASSFQGRDIQYF. The CDR3 DNA reads as TGTGCCAGCAGCTTTCAGGGGAGGGACATTCAGTACTTC. The chain couples TRBV5-5 to TRBJ2-4; D possibly corresponds to TRBD2 (7 bases). The length of the CDR3 is 13 residues. Between the trimmed V and J ends, which lost 2 bases and 8 bases, there was a span of 11 bases. In germline, CDR1 is SGHKS, CDR2 YYEKEE (reference sequence).